This T cell receptor beta chain was identified in a study of blood T cell repertoires in COVID-19. The length of the CDR3 is 15 residues. CDR1 WNHNN and CDR2 SYGVQD come from the germline V gene (reference sequence). The V end lost 3 bases, the J end lost 3 bases, and 11 bases lay between the germline ends. In the original analysis: Reference gene primer amplification yielded estimated nucleated cell counts. Profiling relied on immunoSEQ multiplex PCR, and the TCRdb table lists in-frame clones only, not all of them. The V and J calls and clone size are taken from that table; D and trimming were inferred from the DNA. The sample comprises some 80,000 clones, around four fifths of which are singletons, and 36% rests with the top ten.

Sample: peripheral blood. The clonotype was recovered from a man between 60 and 70 years old with COVID-19, enrolled during active disease. The rearrangement joins TRBV10-1 to TRBJ1-4, with D possibly matching TRBD1 (5 bases). In DNA, the CDR3 is TGCGCCAGCAGTGACGACTCGGGGGCTAATGAAAAACTGTTTTTT. Translation gives CASSDDSGANEKLFF.